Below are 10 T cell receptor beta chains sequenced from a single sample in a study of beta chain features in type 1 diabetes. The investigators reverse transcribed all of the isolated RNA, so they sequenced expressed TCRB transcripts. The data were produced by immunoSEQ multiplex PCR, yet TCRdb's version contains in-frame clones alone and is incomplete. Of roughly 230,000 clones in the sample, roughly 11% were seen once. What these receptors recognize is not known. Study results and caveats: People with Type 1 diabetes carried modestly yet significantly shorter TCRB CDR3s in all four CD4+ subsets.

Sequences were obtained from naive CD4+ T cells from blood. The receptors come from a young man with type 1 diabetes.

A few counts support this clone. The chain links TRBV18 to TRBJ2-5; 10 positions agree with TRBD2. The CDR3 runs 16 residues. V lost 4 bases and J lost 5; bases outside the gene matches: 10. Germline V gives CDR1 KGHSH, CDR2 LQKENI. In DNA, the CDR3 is TGTGCCAGCTCACTAAGCCCGGGACTAGCGAGGGAGACCCAGTACTTC. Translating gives CASSLSPGLARETQYF.

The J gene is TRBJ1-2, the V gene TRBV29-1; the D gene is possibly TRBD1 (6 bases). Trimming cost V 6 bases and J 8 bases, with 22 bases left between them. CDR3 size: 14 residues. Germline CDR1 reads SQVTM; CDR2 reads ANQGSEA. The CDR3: CSVRSKLRQGGYTF. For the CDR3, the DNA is TGCAGCGTCCGGTCCAAGCTCCGTCAGGGGGGCTACACCTTC.

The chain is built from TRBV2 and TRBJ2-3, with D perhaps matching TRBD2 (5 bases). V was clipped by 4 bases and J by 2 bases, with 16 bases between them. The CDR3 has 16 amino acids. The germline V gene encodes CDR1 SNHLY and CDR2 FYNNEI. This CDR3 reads CASSVVRDWATDTQYF. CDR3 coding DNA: TGTGCCAGCAGTGTAGTGAGGGATTGGGCCACAGATACGCAGTATTTT.

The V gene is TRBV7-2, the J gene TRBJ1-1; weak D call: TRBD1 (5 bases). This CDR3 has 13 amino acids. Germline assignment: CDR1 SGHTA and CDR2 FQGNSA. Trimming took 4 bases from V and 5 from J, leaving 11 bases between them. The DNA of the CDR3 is TGTGCCAGCAGCTCCCCAGGGCAGACTGAAGCTTTCTTT. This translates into CASSSPGQTEAFF.

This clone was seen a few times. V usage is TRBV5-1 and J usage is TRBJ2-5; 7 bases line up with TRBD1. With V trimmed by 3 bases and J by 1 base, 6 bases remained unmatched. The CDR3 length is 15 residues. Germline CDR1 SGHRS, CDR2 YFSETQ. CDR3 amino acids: CASSSEGGGQETQYF. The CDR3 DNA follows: TGCGCCAGCAGCTCGGAAGGGGGCGGCCAAGAGACCCAGTACTTC.

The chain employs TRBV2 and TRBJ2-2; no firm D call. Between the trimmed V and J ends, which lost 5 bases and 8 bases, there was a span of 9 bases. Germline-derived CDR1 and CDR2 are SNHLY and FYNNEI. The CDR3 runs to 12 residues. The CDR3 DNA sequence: TGTGCCAGCAGTTCAGGCTTAGGGGAGCTGTTTTTT. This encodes CASSSGLGELFF.

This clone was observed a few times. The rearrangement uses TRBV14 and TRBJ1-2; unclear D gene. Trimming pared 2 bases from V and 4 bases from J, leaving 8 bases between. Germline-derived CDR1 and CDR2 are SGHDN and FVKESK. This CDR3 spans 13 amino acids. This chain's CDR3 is CASSQQRGYGYTF. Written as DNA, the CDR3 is TGTGCCAGCAGCCAACAGCGGGGCTATGGCTACACCTTC.

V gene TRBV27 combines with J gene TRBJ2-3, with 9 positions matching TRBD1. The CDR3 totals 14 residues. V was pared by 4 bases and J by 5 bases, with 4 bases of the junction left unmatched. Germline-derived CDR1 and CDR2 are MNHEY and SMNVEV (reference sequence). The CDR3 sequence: CASSSRQGGDTQYF. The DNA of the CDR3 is TGTGCCAGCAGTTCCCGACAGGGGGGAGATACGCAGTATTTT.

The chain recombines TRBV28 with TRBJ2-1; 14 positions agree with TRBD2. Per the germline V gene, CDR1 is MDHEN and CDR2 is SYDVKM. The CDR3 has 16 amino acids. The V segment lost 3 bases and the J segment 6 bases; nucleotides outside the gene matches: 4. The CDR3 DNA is TGTGCCAGCAGTTTCCGACTAGCGGGGGGGCCCAATGAGCAGTTCTTC. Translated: CASSFRLAGGPNEQFF.

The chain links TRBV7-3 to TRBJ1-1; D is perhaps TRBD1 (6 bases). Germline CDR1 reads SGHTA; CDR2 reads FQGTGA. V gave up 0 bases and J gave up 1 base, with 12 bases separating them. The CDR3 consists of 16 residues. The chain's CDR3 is CASSLTANRANTEAFF. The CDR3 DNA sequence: TGTGCCAGCAGCTTAACGGCGAACAGGGCGAACACTGAAGCTTTCTTT.